Sequencing of this TCR beta chain was carried out in a study of blood T cell repertoires in COVID-19. TCRdb keeps only in-frame clones here, not all; method: immunoSEQ multiplex PCR. The sample includes around 100,000 clones, just over 90% of them seen just once. V lost 0 bases, J lost 8 bases, and 5 bases stayed unmatched. There are 15 residues in the CDR3. Germline lookup yields CDR1 SGHRS and CDR2 YFSETQ. The rearrangement links TRBV5-1 to TRBJ1-6; TRBD1 agrees at 7 bases. This receptor was identified in a man aged 55 to 70 with acute or convalescent COVID-19. Sequenced: peripheral blood. The CDR3 region is CASSLVDRDDSPLHF. The CDR3 DNA reads TGCGCCAGCAGCTTGGTCGACAGGGACGATTCACCCCTCCACTTT.